The TCR beta chain under discussion was sequenced for a study of cytomegalovirus exposure and HLA in healthy donors. The overall study: Researchers previously reported finding 90 million to 120 million unique TCR beta sequences from approximately 200 million T cells.

Concerning this clone: What it binds is not known.

Researchers ran the PCR with 60 Vbeta and 13 Jbeta primers. The method was immunoSEQ multiplex PCR; TCRdb's version includes in-frame clones alone and lacks a portion of them. Counted here are about 160,000 clones, roughly 79% occurring once; the ten biggest clones make up over 0.95%. Germline CDR1 SGDLS, CDR2 YYNGEE. The CDR3 runs to 15 residues. V was trimmed by 3 bases and J by 7 bases, leaving 14 bases between them. Study-level points and caveats: In a later analysis, an Asian-associated ancestry cluster reportedly showed fewer N-insertions than the roughly 730-donor mean. Information on immune exposure was restricted to one variable (CMV serostatus).

The V call is TRBV9, the J call TRBJ1-6; D possibly corresponds to TRBD1 (5 bases). The specimen was PBMCs. The TCR sequence derives from a woman between 45 and 60 years old in good health and CMV-seropositive. The CDR3 loop is CASSGTTSPNSPLHF. Written as DNA, the CDR3 is TGTGCCAGCAGCGGGACAACCTCACCAAATTCACCCCTCCACTTT.